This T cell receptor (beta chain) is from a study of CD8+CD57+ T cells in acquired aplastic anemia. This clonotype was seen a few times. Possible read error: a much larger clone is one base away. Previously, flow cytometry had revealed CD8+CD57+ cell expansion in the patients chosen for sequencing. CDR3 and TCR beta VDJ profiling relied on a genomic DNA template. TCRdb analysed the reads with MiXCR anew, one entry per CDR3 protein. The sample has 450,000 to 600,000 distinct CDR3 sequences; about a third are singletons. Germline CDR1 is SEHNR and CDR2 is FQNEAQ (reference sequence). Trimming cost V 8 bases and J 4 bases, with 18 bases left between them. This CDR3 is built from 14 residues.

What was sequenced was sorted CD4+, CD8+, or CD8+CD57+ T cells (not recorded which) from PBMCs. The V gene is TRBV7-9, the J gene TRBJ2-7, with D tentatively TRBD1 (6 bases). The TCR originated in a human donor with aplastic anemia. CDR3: CASVNRESKYEQYF. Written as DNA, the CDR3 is TGTGCCAGCGTGAACAGGGAGTCCAAATACGAGCAGTACTTC.